The clone carrying this TCR beta chain was detected once. Original handling: Amplification with reference gene primers provided the estimates of nucleated cell counts. The assay was immunoSEQ multiplex PCR, and TCRdb's table has in-frame clones only and misses some. V and J calls and clone size come straight from that table; D and trimming were deduced from the DNA. This table has around 53,000 clones, 75% to 80% appearing once. The germline V and J ends were trimmed by 0 bases and 1 base, with 7 bases remaining between them. CDR1 is SGHKS, CDR2 YYEKEE, per germline (reference sequence). This CDR3 region has 14 residues. This sample stems from a study of blood T cell repertoires in COVID-19. About the research overall: Samples came from the United States, Italy and Spain, spanning acute and convalescent COVID-19. Sources were T cells, B-cell-depleted T cells, or PBMCs; the material itself was cDNA or gDNA.

The clonotype originates from a man between 65 and 85 years old with active or convalescent COVID-19. V gene TRBV5-5 combines with J gene TRBJ2-5; D remains ambiguous. The sequencing sample was made of peripheral blood. CDR3 in DNA: TGTGCCAGCAGCTTGGGGAGCGTCCAAGAGACCCAGTACTTC. This codes for CASSLGSVQETQYF.